This TCR beta chain was profiled in a study of vaccination and CD4 T cells after COVID-19. Study background: From HCoV-229E, HCoV-OC43, HCoV-NL63 and SARS-CoV-2, overlapping spike peptides were used to stimulate the cells. Control wells got either CEFX epitopes, HIV-1 Nef peptides, or no peptide at all.

As to treatment: approximately nine-day PBMC culture with coronavirus spike peptide pools or control peptides (ViraFEST assay). The collection of CD4+ T cells from the unexposed donor took place before the COVID-19 pandemic (2011-2018). Antigen-specific T cells were expanded with peptide pools by ViraFEST, and TCRs were then sequenced. From germline, CDR1 is SGHDT and CDR2 YYEEEE. The CDR3 is made up of 17 amino acids. V was pared by 4 bases and J by 4 bases, with 23 bases between. Cultured CD4+ T-cell DNA underwent Oncomine TCR Beta short-read sequencing. Researchers extracted genomic DNA from CD4+ T cells that had been cultured. TCRdb re-called the PCR reads with MiXCR, one entry per CDR3 protein. The sample consists of thousands of distinct CDR3 sequences, around 38% of them appearing once. About this clonotype: The antigen remains undetermined.

The V call is TRBV5-6, the J call TRBJ2-5; D assignment may be TRBD1 or TRBD2 (5 bases each). This clonotype originated in a human donor in good health. Sequencing used CD4+ T cells from blood, cultured in vitro. The CDR3 here is CASSRGVGNLAGETQYF. The CDR3, as DNA: TGTGCCAGCAGCCGAGGGGTGGGCAACTTGGCGGGAGAGACCCAGTACTTC.